This T cell receptor beta chain was sequenced in a study of regulatory T cells in long-lasting Graves disease. Arm-PCR with iRepertoire HTBI primers amplified the CDR3 regions for these TCR beta libraries. MiXCR, run by TCRdb on the multiplex PCR reads, gives a single entry per CDR3 protein. The sample holds around 500,000 distinct CDR3 sequences, approximately 13% seen once. Time point defined: newly diagnosed GD, antithyroid drugs for less than 3 months. RNA isolated from PBMCs was used to make the TCR library. General study points: Lower TCR diversity characterized persistent Graves' patients relative to newly diagnosed patients.

The sample holds many counts of this clonotype. No antigen is known for it. The germline V gene encodes CDR1 LNHDA and CDR2 SQIVND (reference sequence). The CDR3 consists of 11 residues. Deletions cut 9 bases from V and 11 bases from J, with 16 bases between. These data were likewise used in another study, on T cells in Graves' hyperthyroidism and ophthalmopathy.

The rearrangement uses TRBV19 and TRBJ1-1; perhaps TRBD1 as D (5 bases). The source is a young man with Graves disease. The starting material was peripheral blood mononuclear cells (PBMCs), obtained at new diagnosis, from a patient treated with antithyroid drugs. CDR3 amino acids: CARTSRGAAFF. The CDR3 nucleotides read TGTGCCAGAACCTCGAGGGGCGCCGCTTTCTTT. Based on the CDR3 plus reference TRBV19 and TRBJ1-1, the full variable domain is DGGITQSPKYLFRKEGQNVTLSCEQNLNHDAMYWYRQDPGQGLRLIYYSQIVNDFQKGDIAEGYSVSREKKESFPLTVTSAQKNPTAFYLCARTSRGAAFFGQGTRLTVV.